The 30 T cell receptor beta chains below come from one sample, sequenced in a study of blood T cell repertoires in COVID-19. Repertoires were generated with immunoSEQ multiplex PCR, while TCRdb's copy carries only in-frame clones and drops some. The sample shows 100,000 to 150,000 clones, about 85% of them seen only once. The sample taken for sequencing was peripheral blood. These receptors were taken from a man older than 75 with active or convalescent COVID-19.

This rearrangement joins TRBV18 to TRBJ1-3; TRBD1 matches 7 bases. CDR3 length: 19 amino acids. J was trimmed by 1 base and V by 2 bases; bases with no gene match: 14. The germline V gene has CDR1 KGHSH and CDR2 LQKENI. Here the CDR3 reads CASSPSPGQKSLSGNTIYF. Written as DNA, the CDR3 is TGTGCCAGCTCACCATCTCCGGGACAGAAAAGCCTATCTGGAAACACCATATATTTT.

The chain carries TRBV5-1 and TRBJ1-1; no clear D. CDR1 SGHRS and CDR2 YFSETQ come from the germline V gene. V lost 0 bases and J lost 0, with 6 bases in between. CDR3 length: 14 residues. CDR3 loop: CASSLDGMNTEAFF. The CDR3 DNA sequence: TGCGCCAGCAGCTTGGATGGCATGAACACTGAAGCTTTCTTT.

This chain joins TRBV19 and TRBJ1-6; D is possibly TRBD1 (6 bases). Germline V gene sequence: CDR1 LNHDA, CDR2 SQIVND (reference sequence). The V and J ends lost 1 base and 7 bases respectively, with 14 bases between them. This CDR3 is built from 16 residues. The CDR3 protein is CASSIVSGQSNSPLHF. CDR3 sequence (DNA): TGTGCCAGTAGTATAGTCTCCGGACAGTCAAATTCACCCCTCCACTTT.

The rearrangement uses TRBV12-3 or TRBV12-4 and TRBJ2-7, with no clear D. V was shortened by 6 bases and J by 5 bases, with 8 bases between the two germline ends. This CDR3 is built from 11 residues. For the CDR3, the DNA is TGTGCCAGCAGGAGTGTCCACGAGCAGTACTTC. This gives the protein CASRSVHEQYF.

The chain links TRBV6-5 to TRBJ2-7; TRBD1 matches at 10 bases. After removal of 6 bases from V and 2 bases from J, the junction contained 7 bases not matched to a gene. Germline V gene lookup returns CDR1 MNHEY and CDR2 SVGAGI. The CDR3 has 15 residues. The CDR3 reads CASSLRDRGPYEQYF. CDR3 DNA sequence: TGTGCCAGCAGCCTCCGGGACAGGGGTCCCTACGAGCAGTACTTC.

The gene calls are TRBV7-8 and TRBJ2-1, with a weak D call TRBD2 (5 bases). Germline assignment: CDR1 SGHVS and CDR2 FQNEAQ. The CDR3 runs to 13 residues. V dropped 1 base and J dropped 15 bases, with 16 bases sitting between them. CDR3 in DNA: TGTGCCAGCAGCTTAGTTGAGGCCTCCGCGGGGTTCTTC. Amino acid sequence: CASSLVEASAGFF.

The chain is built from TRBV3-1 (or the pseudogene TRBV3-2) and TRBJ1-1, with D tentatively TRBD1 (5 bases). Germline V gene lookup returns CDR1 LGHDT and CDR2 YNNKEL (reference sequence). The CDR3 is 16 amino acids. V dropped 3 bases and J dropped 1 base, with 15 bases sitting between them. CDR3 DNA: TGTGCCAGCAGCCACGGTATAGGGACTCGGAACACTGAAGCTTTCTTT. Encoded protein: CASSHGIGTRNTEAFF.

This clone was seen just once. The genes are TRBV19 and TRBJ2-5, with 8 bases matching TRBD2. This CDR3 is 13 amino acids long. V shed 4 bases and J 4 bases; nucleotides not matched to a gene: 2. From germline, CDR1 is LNHDA and CDR2 SQIVND (reference sequence). This CDR3 is CASSTSGRETQYF. CDR3 DNA: TGTGCCAGTAGTACCAGCGGGAGAGAGACCCAGTACTTC. The full variable domain, rest sourced from reference TRBV19 and TRBJ2-5, is DGGITQSPKYLFRKEGQNVTLSCEQNLNHDAMYWYRQDPGQGLRLIYYSQIVNDFQKGDIAEGYSVSREKKESFPLTVTSAQKNPTAFYLCASSTSGRETQYFGPGTRLLVL.

The J gene is TRBJ1-1, the V gene TRBV7-9; tentative D call: TRBD1 (5 bases). The length of the CDR3 is 13 residues. Germline CDR1 reads SEHNR; CDR2 reads FQNEAQ (reference sequence). Trimming cost V 3 bases and J 3 bases, with 8 bases left between them. CDR3 residues: CASSFGGDTEAFF. CDR3 in DNA: TGTGCCAGCAGCTTTGGGGGGGACACTGAAGCTTTCTTT.

The V call is TRBV5-1, the J call TRBJ1-2; 9 bases match TRBD1. There are 14 residues in the CDR3. Unmatched junction bases numbered 6, after V lost 1 base and J lost 8 bases. Germline CDR1 SGHRS, CDR2 YFSETQ. Here the CDR3 DNA reads TGCGCCAGCAGCTTGAACCGGGACAGGGAAGGCTACACCTTC. It encodes CASSLNRDREGYTF.

This clone was recorded once. The chain recombines TRBV7-3 with TRBJ2-7; 7 positions match TRBD1. The CDR3 spans 13 residues. Trimming took 5 bases from V and 7 from J; bases not matched to a gene: 8. Germline V gene data show CDR1 as SGHTA and CDR2 as FQGTGA. CDR3 nucleotide sequence: TGTGCCAGCAGCACCGGACAGGCAGGGGAGCAGTACTTC. Its translation is CASSTGQAGEQYF.

This clone occurred once. CDR3 loop: CASSLDRNKAPLHF. DNA of the CDR3: TGCGCCAGCAGCTTGGACAGGAATAAGGCACCCCTCCACTTT. The genes are TRBV5-1 and TRBJ1-6; D perhaps matches TRBD1 (5 bases). The CDR3 is 14 residues long. In germline, CDR1 is SGHRS, CDR2 YFSETQ. Trimming removed 0 bases from V and 11 bases from J, with 12 bases in between.

This clone occurred a few times. This rearrangement joins TRBV11-1 to TRBJ2-3; 9 nucleotides agree with TRBD2. The CDR3 is made up of 16 amino acids. From germline, CDR1 is SGHAT and CDR2 FQDESV (reference sequence). Trimming took 5 bases from V and 1 from J; bases not matched to a gene: 7. The CDR3 loop reads CASSKPGLAGTDTQYF. The CDR3 DNA is TGTGCCAGCAGCAAACCGGGACTAGCTGGCACAGATACGCAGTATTTT.

This clone was counted between two and nine times. The chain employs TRBV27 and TRBJ2-5, with a tentative D call TRBD2 (6 bases). The V and J ends lost 7 bases and 5 bases respectively, with 17 bases between them. Per germline, CDR1 MNHEY and CDR2 SMNVEV (reference sequence). The CDR3 totals 14 residues. CDR3 sequence (DNA): TGTGCCAGCAAGTCATCGGGCCGGGGGGAGACCCAGTACTTC. Residues: CASKSSGRGETQYF.

This clone was seen a single time. The rearrangement links TRBV7-2 to TRBJ1-4; D perhaps matches TRBD1 (6 bases). V lost 2 bases to trimming and J lost 1 base, with 8 bases between them. This CDR3 is 15 amino acids long. Germline-derived CDR1 and CDR2 are SGHTA and FQGNSA. This CDR3 reads CASSLRGGTNEKLFF. For the CDR3, the DNA is TGTGCCAGCAGCTTAAGAGGGGGAACTAATGAAAAACTGTTTTTT.

The J gene is TRBJ1-2, the V gene TRBV5-1; no definite D call. Germline CDR1 is SGHRS and CDR2 is YFSETQ. The V end was cut by 0 bases, the J end by 2 bases, with 11 bases between. This CDR3 region has 15 residues. The CDR3 nucleotides are TGCGCCAGCAGCTTGGGGGAGAACCCAAACTATGGCTACACCTTC. Encoded protein: CASSLGENPNYGYTF.

Worth noting for this clone: Other DNA sequences in this sample translate to the same CDR3. The chain couples TRBV5-1 to TRBJ1-2; D may be TRBD1 (6 bases). With 0 bases removed from V and 3 bases from J, the gap between germline ends came to 6 bases. Germline CDR1 is SGHRS and CDR2 is YFSETQ. The CDR3 totals 13 residues. Written as DNA, the CDR3 is TGCGCCAGCAGCTTGGAGGGGGACTATGGCTACACCTTC. Its translation: CASSLEGDYGYTF.

The chain joins TRBV9 to TRBJ1-1, with D possibly TRBD1 on 6 matching bases. V dropped 0 bases and J dropped 0 bases, with 9 bases sitting between them. CDR3 length equals 15 residues. Germline V lookup: CDR1 SGDLS, CDR2 YYNGEE. CDR3 loop: CASSVEGGLNTEAFF. CDR3 DNA: TGTGCCAGCAGCGTAGAAGGGGGATTGAACACTGAAGCTTTCTTT.

The chain joins TRBV6-6 to TRBJ2-7, with D possibly matching TRBD1 (6 bases). V was pared by 7 bases and J by 11 bases, with 24 bases between. Germline CDR1 reads MNHNY; CDR2 reads SVGAGI (reference sequence). CDR3 length: 14 residues. Here the CDR3 DNA reads TGTGCCAGCACCCCAACGGGGACATCATCCCATGAGTACTTC. Its protein product is CASTPTGTSSHEYF.

The chain links TRBV7-2 to TRBJ2-5; 11 positions agree with TRBD1. CDR3 length: 15 amino acids. The V gene's germline CDR1 is SGHTA and CDR2 FQGNSA. The V and J ends lost 5 bases and 1 base, in that order; junction bases with no gene match: 3. CDR3 bases: TGTGCCAGCAGCCCGGGACAGGGGGGCCAAGAGACCCAGTACTTC. Its protein is CASSPGQGGQETQYF.

The chain has TRBV5-1 and TRBJ1-4; D uncertain. Germline lookup yields CDR1 SGHRS and CDR2 YFSETQ. The CDR3 sequence is 14 residues long. Trimming shortened V by 3 bases and J by 7 bases, and 13 bases separated the two germline ends. This CDR3 is CASSWGGKGEKLFF. CDR3 nucleotide sequence: TGCGCCAGCAGCTGGGGAGGGAAGGGTGAAAAACTGTTTTTT.

V is TRBV7-9 and J is TRBJ2-6; D is possibly TRBD1 (5 bases). This CDR3 comprises 14 residues. Between the trimmed V and J ends, which lost 5 bases and 0 bases, there was a span of 5 bases. Germline values: CDR1 SEHNR, CDR2 FQNEAQ (reference sequence). CDR3 sequence (DNA): TGTGCCAGCAGCCAGGGCTCTGGGGCCAACGTCCTGACTTTC. Protein: CASSQGSGANVLTF.

This chain links TRBV30 with TRBJ1-5, with a tentative D call TRBD1 (5 bases). Germline CDR1 and CDR2: GTSNPN and SVGIG (reference sequence). Trimming cost V 2 bases and J 6 bases, with 11 bases left between them. The CDR3 is 13 residues long. Here the CDR3 reads CAWSSAGLQPQHF. The CDR3 nucleotides read TGTGCCTGGAGTAGCGCAGGGCTTCAGCCCCAGCATTTT.

The chain carries TRBV28 and TRBJ1-2; unclear D gene. Trimming left V 2 bases short and J 4 bases short, with 11 bases between. The CDR3 totals 14 residues. CDR1 MDHEN and CDR2 SYDVKM come from the germline V gene. The CDR3 protein is CASSLGRSPYGYTF. The CDR3 DNA is TGTGCCAGCAGTTTAGGGCGTTCCCCCTATGGCTACACCTTC.

CDR3 loop: CASSRSYGDQPQHF. The CDR3, as DNA: TGTGCCAGCTCACGATCGTACGGGGATCAGCCCCAGCATTTT. This rearrangement joins TRBV18 to TRBJ1-5, with D uncertain. The CDR3 is 14 residues long. Trimming removed 4 bases from V and 5 bases from J, with 12 bases in between. Per the germline V gene, CDR1 is KGHSH and CDR2 is LQKENI.

V usage is TRBV27 and J usage is TRBJ2-2; no clear D gene. Trimming took off 7 bases at V and 2 bases at J, with 11 bases between the two ends. Germline V gene lookup returns CDR1 MNHEY and CDR2 SMNVEV (reference sequence). CDR3 length: 14 residues. CDR3 sequence (DNA): TGTGCCAGCACGATGAGCTATAACACCGGGGAGCTGTTTTTT. Translated: CASTMSYNTGELFF.

Only a few counts were recorded for this clone. The rearrangement uses TRBV29-1 and TRBJ1-5; the match to TRBD1 covers 7 bases. Unmatched junction bases numbered 4, after V lost 2 bases and J lost 0 bases. Looked up from germline, CDR1 is SQVTM and CDR2 is ANQGSEA. CDR3 size: 15 residues. CDR3: CSVETTGDSNQPQHF. The CDR3 DNA is TGCAGCGTTGAAACCACAGGGGATAGCAATCAGCCCCAGCATTTT.

This chain uses TRBV11-2 with TRBJ1-1; a possible D gene is TRBD1 (5 bases). The CDR3 runs to 14 residues. Germline V gene data show CDR1 as SGHAT and CDR2 as FQNNGV. Trimming cost V 5 bases and J 1 base, with 11 bases left between them. The CDR3 coding sequence is TGTGCCAGCAGCCCGTGGGGGGAGAACACTGAAGCTTTCTTT. Encoded protein: CASSPWGENTEAFF.

In this sample, this clone turned up a few times. The CDR3 bases are TGTGCCAGCAGCTTCGAGCTAGCGGCTGAGCAGTTCTTC. It encodes CASSFELAAEQFF. The rearrangement uses TRBV11-3 and TRBJ2-1; TRBD2 aligns across 7 bases. Per the germline V gene, CDR1 is SGHNT and CDR2 is YENEEA. The length of the CDR3 is 13 residues. The V and J ends lost 3 bases and 9 bases, in that order; junction bases with no gene match: 5.

The V gene is TRBV7-7, the J gene TRBJ2-2, with 10 bases fitting TRBD2. Looked up from germline, CDR1 is SSHAT and CDR2 is FNYEAQ (reference sequence). Unmatched junction bases numbered 11, after V lost 5 bases and J lost 2 bases. This CDR3 spans 18 amino acids. The CDR3 DNA follows: TGTGCCAGCAGCCCCGTCGTAGCGGGGGGAACAAACACCGGGGAGCTGTTTTTT. This translates into CASSPVVAGGTNTGELFF. The full variable domain, with the rest looked up from reference TRBV7-7 and TRBJ2-2, is GAGVSQSPRYKVTKRGQDVTLRCDPISSHATLYWYQQALGQGPEFLTYFNYEAQPDKSGLPSDRFSAERPEGSISTLTIQRTEQRDSAMYRCASSPVVAGGTNTGELFFGEGSRLTVL.